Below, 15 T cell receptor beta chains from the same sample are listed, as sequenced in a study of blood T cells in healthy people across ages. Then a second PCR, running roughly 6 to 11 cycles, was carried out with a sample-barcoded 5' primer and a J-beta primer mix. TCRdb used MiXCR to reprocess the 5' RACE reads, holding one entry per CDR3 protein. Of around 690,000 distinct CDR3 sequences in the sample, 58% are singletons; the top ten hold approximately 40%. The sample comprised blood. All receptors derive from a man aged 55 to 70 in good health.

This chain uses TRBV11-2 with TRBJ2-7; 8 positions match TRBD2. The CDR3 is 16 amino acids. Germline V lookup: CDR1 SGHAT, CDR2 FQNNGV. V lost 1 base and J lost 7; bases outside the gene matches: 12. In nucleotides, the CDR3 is TGTGCCAGCAGCTTAGTCCCAGCGGGGGCAACGAGAGAGCAGTACTTC. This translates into CASSLVPAGATREQYF.

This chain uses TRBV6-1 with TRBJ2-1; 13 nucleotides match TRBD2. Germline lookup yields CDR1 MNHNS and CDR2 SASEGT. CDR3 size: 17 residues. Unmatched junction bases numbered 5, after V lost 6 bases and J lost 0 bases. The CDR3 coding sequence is TGTGCCAGCAGCGCTACTAGCGGGGGGGCCTCCTACAATGAGCAGTTCTTC. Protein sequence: CASSATSGGASYNEQFF.

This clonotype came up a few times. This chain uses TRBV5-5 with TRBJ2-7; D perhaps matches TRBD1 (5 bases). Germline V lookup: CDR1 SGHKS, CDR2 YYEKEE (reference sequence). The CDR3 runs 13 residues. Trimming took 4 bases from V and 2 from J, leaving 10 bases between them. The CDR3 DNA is TGTGCCAGCAGCAAGGACATCGCCTACGAGCAGTACTTC. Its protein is CASSKDIAYEQYF.

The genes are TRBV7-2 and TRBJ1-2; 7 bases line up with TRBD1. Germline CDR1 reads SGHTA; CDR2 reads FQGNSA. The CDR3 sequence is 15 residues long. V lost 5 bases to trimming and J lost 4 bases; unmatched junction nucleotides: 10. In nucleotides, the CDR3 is TGTGCCAGCAGCCTATCCGGGGACAGCCTCTATGGCTACACCTTC. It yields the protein CASSLSGDSLYGYTF.

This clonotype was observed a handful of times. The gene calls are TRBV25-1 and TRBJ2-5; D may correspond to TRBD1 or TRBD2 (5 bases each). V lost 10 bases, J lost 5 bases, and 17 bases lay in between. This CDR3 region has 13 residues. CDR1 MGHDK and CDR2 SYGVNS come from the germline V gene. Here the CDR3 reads CAIGTPARETQYF. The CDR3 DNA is TGTGCCATCGGGACGCCAGCTCGGGAGACCCAGTACTTC.

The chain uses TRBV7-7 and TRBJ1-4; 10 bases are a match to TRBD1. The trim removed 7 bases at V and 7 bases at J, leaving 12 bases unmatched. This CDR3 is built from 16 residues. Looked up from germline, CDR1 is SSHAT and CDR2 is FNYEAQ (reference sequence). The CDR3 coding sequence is TGTGCCAGCACCGGGACAGGGGAGTATCTCCGTGAAAAACTGTTTTTT. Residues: CASTGTGEYLREKLFF. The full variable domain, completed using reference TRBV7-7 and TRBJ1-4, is GAGVSQSPRYKVTKRGQDVTLRCDPISSHATLYWYQQALGQGPEFLTYFNYEAQPDKSGLPSDRFSAERPEGSISTLTIQRTEQRDSAMYRCASTGTGEYLREKLFFGSGTQLSVL.

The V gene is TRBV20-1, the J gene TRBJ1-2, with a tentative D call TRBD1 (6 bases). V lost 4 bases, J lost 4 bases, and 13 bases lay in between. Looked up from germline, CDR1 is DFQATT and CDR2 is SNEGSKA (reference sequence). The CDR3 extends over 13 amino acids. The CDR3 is CSANHQGTYGYTF. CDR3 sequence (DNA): TGCAGTGCTAACCACCAGGGGACCTATGGCTACACCTTC.

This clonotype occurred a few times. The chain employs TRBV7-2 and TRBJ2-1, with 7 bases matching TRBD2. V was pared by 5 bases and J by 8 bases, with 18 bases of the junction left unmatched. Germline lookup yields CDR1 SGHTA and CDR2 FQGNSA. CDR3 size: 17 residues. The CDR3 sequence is CASSTNSGTIRGYEQFF. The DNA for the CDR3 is TGTGCCAGCAGCACAAATTCCGGGACTATCCGTGGGTATGAGCAGTTCTTC.

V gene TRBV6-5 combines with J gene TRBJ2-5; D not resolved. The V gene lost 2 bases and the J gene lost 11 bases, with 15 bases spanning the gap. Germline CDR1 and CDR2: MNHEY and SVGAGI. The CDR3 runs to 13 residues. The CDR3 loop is CASSYGLRFWQYF. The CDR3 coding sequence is TGTGCCAGCAGTTACGGGTTGCGGTTTTGGCAGTACTTC.

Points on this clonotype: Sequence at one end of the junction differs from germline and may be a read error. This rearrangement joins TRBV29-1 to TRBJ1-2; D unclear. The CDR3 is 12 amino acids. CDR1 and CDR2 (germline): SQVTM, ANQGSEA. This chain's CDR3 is CSVELGYYDYTF. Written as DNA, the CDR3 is TGCAGCGTTGAATTGGGGTACTATGACTACACCTTC.

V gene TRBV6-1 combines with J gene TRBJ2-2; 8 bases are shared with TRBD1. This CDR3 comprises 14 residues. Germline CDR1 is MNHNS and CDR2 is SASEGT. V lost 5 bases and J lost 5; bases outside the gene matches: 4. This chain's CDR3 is CASSRTGITGELFF. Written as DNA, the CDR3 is TGTGCCAGCAGTCGGACAGGGATTACCGGGGAGCTGTTTTTT.

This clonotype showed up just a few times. CDR3 in DNA: TGTGCCAGCAGGGTTAACACAGACTCTGGGGCCAACGTCCTGACTTTC. This encodes CASRVNTDSGANVLTF. This chain uses TRBV2 with TRBJ2-6; no definite D call. Germline-derived CDR1 and CDR2 are SNHLY and FYNNEI. The CDR3 extends over 16 amino acids. Trimming removed 6 bases from V and 0 bases from J, with 12 bases in between.

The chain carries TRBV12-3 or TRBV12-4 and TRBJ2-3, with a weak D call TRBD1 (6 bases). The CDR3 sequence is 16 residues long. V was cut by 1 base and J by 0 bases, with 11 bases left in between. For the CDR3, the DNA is TGTGCCAGCAGTTTAGGACAGGTCCCGAGCACAGATACGCAGTATTTT. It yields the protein CASSLGQVPSTDTQYF.

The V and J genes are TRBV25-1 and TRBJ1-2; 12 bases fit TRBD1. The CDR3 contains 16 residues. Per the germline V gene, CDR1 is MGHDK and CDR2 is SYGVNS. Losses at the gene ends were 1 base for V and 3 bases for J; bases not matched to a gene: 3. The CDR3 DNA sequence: TGTGCCAGCAGTGAATGGGGGACAGGGGGCGACTATGGCTACACCTTC. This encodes CASSEWGTGGDYGYTF.

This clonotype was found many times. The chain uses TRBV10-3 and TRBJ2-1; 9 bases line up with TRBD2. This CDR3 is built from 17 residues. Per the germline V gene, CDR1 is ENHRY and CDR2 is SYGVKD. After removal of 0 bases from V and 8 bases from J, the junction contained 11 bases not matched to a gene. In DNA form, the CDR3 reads TGTGCCATCAGTGAGTCGATTGTCCTAGCGGGGTACCATGAGCAGTTCTTC. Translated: CAISESIVLAGYHEQFF.